The subject of this entry is one T cell receptor (beta chain). These data belong to a study of blood T cell repertoires in COVID-19. The wider study: Whether acute or convalescent, the COVID-19 samples came from the United States, Italy and Spain.

In the study's own analysis: From reference gene primer amplification, estimates of nucleated cell counts were derived. The protocol was immunoSEQ multiplex PCR, while the TCRdb copy is restricted to in-frame clones and leaves out a portion. D and trimming come from the DNA, and the V and J calls and clone size come from that table. The table records approximately 140,000 clones, about 90% of them present only once. Germline CDR1 and CDR2: SGHRS and YFSETQ. The CDR3 is 16 residues long. Unmatched junction bases numbered 13, after V lost 7 bases and J lost 1 base. What was sequenced was peripheral blood. The origin of this receptor is a man aged 55 to 70 with active or convalescent COVID-19. The chain joins TRBV5-1 to TRBJ2-7; 8 nucleotides match TRBD2. CDR3: CASRRETSATSYEQYF. As DNA, the CDR3 is TGCGCCAGCCGCCGTGAGACTAGCGCAACATCCTACGAGCAGTACTTC.